Listed below are T cell receptor beta chains from one sample, sequenced in a study of blood T cell repertoires in COVID-19. The repertoire was sequenced with immunoSEQ multiplex PCR; TCRdb's copy has only in-frame clones and lacks some. The sample has over 150,000 clones, approximately 91% seen once. The sample consisted of peripheral blood. These receptors were taken from a man between 18 and 35 years old with COVID-19, enrolled during active disease. Both conserved end residues are part of each CDR3. D genes are given only for firm matches. Only some rows state a clone size, as once, few, many or a class for expanded clones.

d_gene: TRBD1; j_gene: TRBJ2-1; len: 15; v_gene: TRBV9; abundance: -; CDR3aa: CASTQGESPYNEQFF; CDR3nt: TGTGCCAGCACCCAGGGGGAGAGCCCCTACAATGAGCAGTTCTTC
d_gene: TRBD2; j_gene: TRBJ2-1; len: 17; v_gene: TRBV27; abundance: -; CDR3aa: CASSPPLGLVRGNEQFF; CDR3nt: TGTGCCAGCAGTCCTCCCTTAGGACTAGTAAGAGGGAATGAGCAGTTCTTC
d_gene: TRBD2; j_gene: TRBJ2-3; len: 13; v_gene: TRBV24-1; abundance: once; CDR3aa: CATSVPGGPTQYF; CDR3nt: TGTGCCACCAGTGTACCGGGAGGGCCGACGCAGTATTTT
d_gene: -; j_gene: TRBJ2-2; len: 16; v_gene: TRBV4-3; abundance: -; CDR3aa: CASSQGGGSNTGELFF; CDR3nt: TGCGCCAGCAGCCAAGGAGGAGGATCGAACACCGGGGAGCTGTTTTTT
d_gene: TRBD1; j_gene: TRBJ1-4; len: 15; v_gene: TRBV6-1; abundance: -; CDR3aa: CATSYGTDKNEKLLF; CDR3nt: TGTGCCACCTCCTATGGGACAGACAAAAATGAAAAACTGCTTTTT
d_gene: -; j_gene: TRBJ1-1; len: 11; v_gene: TRBV27; abundance: -; CDR3aa: CASSSTGEAFF; CDR3nt: TGTGCCAGCAGCTCCACAGGGGAAGCTTTCTTT
d_gene: -; j_gene: TRBJ2-1; len: 16; v_gene: TRBV4-3; abundance: once; CDR3aa: CASSQGALNFYNEQFF; CDR3nt: TGCGCCAGCAGCCAAGGGGCACTTAACTTCTACAATGAGCAGTTCTTC
d_gene: TRBD1; j_gene: TRBJ1-1; len: 13; v_gene: TRBV5-6; abundance: -; CDR3aa: CASSYWTGTEAFF; CDR3nt: TGTGCCAGCAGCTACTGGACAGGGACTGAAGCTTTCTTT
d_gene: -; j_gene: TRBJ1-5; len: 14; v_gene: TRBV27; abundance: -; CDR3aa: CASSPRGYNQPQHF; CDR3nt: TGTGCCAGCAGTCCCCGGGGTTACAATCAGCCCCAGCATTTT
d_gene: TRBD1; j_gene: TRBJ2-2; len: 15; v_gene: TRBV5-1; abundance: -; CDR3aa: CASSLQTGRTGELFF; CDR3nt: TGCGCCAGCAGCTTGCAGACAGGGCGAACCGGGGAGCTGTTTTTT
d_gene: TRBD2; j_gene: TRBJ2-2; len: 16; v_gene: TRBV5-8; abundance: -; CDR3aa: CASSLVREAYTGELFF; CDR3nt: TGTGCCAGCAGCTTGGTCCGGGAGGCCTACACCGGGGAGCTGTTTTTT
d_gene: TRBD2; j_gene: TRBJ2-7; len: 14; v_gene: TRBV3-1/TRBV3-2; abundance: -; CDR3aa: CASSHSSGSHEQYF; CDR3nt: TGTGCCAGCAGCCATTCGAGCGGGAGCCACGAGCAGTACTTC
d_gene: TRBD2; j_gene: TRBJ2-3; len: 17; v_gene: TRBV9; abundance: -; CDR3aa: CASSVGTSGRNTDTQYF; CDR3nt: TGTGCCAGCAGCGTGGGGACTAGCGGGAGGAACACAGATACGCAGTATTTT
d_gene: TRBD2; j_gene: TRBJ2-1; len: 15; v_gene: TRBV7-8; abundance: -; CDR3aa: CASSRGEASGNEQFF; CDR3nt: TGTGCCAGCAGCCGTGGGGAGGCTAGCGGCAATGAGCAGTTCTTC
d_gene: TRBD1; j_gene: TRBJ1-5; len: 18; v_gene: TRBV24-1; abundance: -; CDR3aa: CATSDPWDRGYRDQPQHF; CDR3nt: TGTGCCACCAGTGACCCGTGGGACAGGGGATATAGGGATCAGCCCCAGCATTTT
d_gene: TRBD1; j_gene: TRBJ2-4; len: 14; v_gene: TRBV5-6; abundance: -; CDR3aa: CASSLDRGRDIQYF; CDR3nt: TGTGCCAGCAGCTTGGACAGGGGGCGAGACATTCAGTACTTC
d_gene: -; j_gene: TRBJ1-1; len: 13; v_gene: TRBV2; abundance: -; CDR3aa: CASMAGQNTEAFF; CDR3nt: TGTGCCAGCATGGCAGGGCAGAACACTGAAGCTTTCTTT
d_gene: -; j_gene: TRBJ1-1; len: 16; v_gene: TRBV15; abundance: -; CDR3aa: CATSRARTGSATEAFF; CDR3nt: TGTGCCACCAGCAGAGCTAGAACAGGGTCTGCTACTGAAGCTTTCTTT
d_gene: -; j_gene: TRBJ1-3; len: 16; v_gene: TRBV10-2; abundance: once; CDR3aa: CASSESWPSSGNTIYF; CDR3nt: TGCGCCAGCAGTGAGTCATGGCCTAGCTCTGGAAACACCATATATTTT
d_gene: TRBD1; j_gene: TRBJ1-1; len: 15; v_gene: TRBV19; abundance: -; CDR3aa: CASSMGTGGWTEAFF; CDR3nt: TGTGCCAGTAGTATGGGGACAGGGGGATGGACTGAAGCTTTCTTT
d_gene: TRBD1; j_gene: TRBJ2-7; len: 14; v_gene: TRBV18; abundance: -; CDR3aa: CASSYSQGQTEQYF; CDR3nt: TGTGCCAGCTCATATAGCCAGGGACAGACCGAGCAGTACTTC
d_gene: -; j_gene: TRBJ2-5; len: 15; v_gene: TRBV11-2; abundance: once; CDR3aa: CASSGIQAVGETQYF; CDR3nt: TGTGCCAGCAGCGGAATACAGGCTGTGGGGGAGACCCAGTACTTC
d_gene: TRBD1; j_gene: TRBJ1-5; len: 14; v_gene: TRBV29-1; abundance: -; CDR3aa: CSVSSGGSNQPQHF; CDR3nt: TGCAGCGTTTCTTCAGGGGGTAGCAATCAGCCCCAGCATTTT
d_gene: -; j_gene: TRBJ1-4; len: 15; v_gene: TRBV19; abundance: -; CDR3aa: CASRTQGGTNEKLFF; CDR3nt: TGTGCCAGTAGGACACAGGGAGGGACTAATGAAAAACTGTTTTTT
d_gene: -; j_gene: TRBJ1-3; len: 16; v_gene: TRBV28; abundance: few; CDR3aa: CASTHRYQGSGNTIYF; CDR3nt: TGTGCCAGCACCCACCGATACCAGGGTTCTGGAAACACCATATATTTT
d_gene: -; j_gene: TRBJ2-7; len: 16; v_gene: TRBV28; abundance: once; CDR3aa: CASSLRALSRAYEQYF; CDR3nt: TGTGCCAGCAGTTTACGCGCACTAAGTCGTGCCTACGAGCAGTACTTC
d_gene: TRBD2; j_gene: TRBJ2-7; len: 15; v_gene: TRBV6-6; abundance: once; CDR3aa: CASSPTSGNRYEQYF; CDR3nt: TGTGCCAGCAGCCCTACTAGCGGCAATAGGTACGAGCAGTACTTC
d_gene: -; j_gene: TRBJ1-4; len: 15; v_gene: TRBV6-5; abundance: -; CDR3aa: CASSYSGNRGEKLFF; CDR3nt: TGTGCCAGCAGTTACTCCGGGAATCGGGGTGAAAAACTGTTTTTT
d_gene: -; j_gene: TRBJ2-5; len: 14; v_gene: TRBV5-4; abundance: once; CDR3aa: CASSSRASQETQYF; CDR3nt: TGTGCCAGCAGCTCCCGCGCGAGCCAAGAGACCCAGTACTTC
d_gene: TRBD2; j_gene: TRBJ2-4; len: 14; v_gene: TRBV28; abundance: once; CDR3aa: CASRPSGTRNIQYF; CDR3nt: TGTGCCAGCAGACCTAGCGGGACGAGAAACATTCAGTACTTC
d_gene: TRBD1; j_gene: TRBJ2-1; len: 13; v_gene: TRBV28; abundance: once; CDR3aa: CATRQGLVREQFF; CDR3nt: TGTGCCACCCGACAGGGGTTGGTTCGTGAGCAGTTCTTC
d_gene: -; j_gene: TRBJ2-7; len: 14; v_gene: TRBV24-1; abundance: -; CDR3aa: CATSDLKSTAAQYF; CDR3nt: TGTGCCACCAGTGATTTAAAATCCACCGCGGCGCAGTACTTC
d_gene: -; j_gene: TRBJ1-2; len: 14; v_gene: TRBV28; abundance: -; CDR3aa: CASSLPQTNYGYTF; CDR3nt: TGTGCCAGCAGTCTCCCCCAGACTAACTATGGCTACACCTTC
d_gene: TRBD1; j_gene: TRBJ1-1; len: 13; v_gene: TRBV12-3/TRBV12-4; abundance: -; CDR3aa: CASQYVSGQGPFF; CDR3nt: TGTGCCAGCCAATATGTATCAGGACAGGGTCCTTTCTTT
d_gene: TRBD2; j_gene: TRBJ2-7; len: 16; v_gene: TRBV6-2/TRBV6-3; abundance: once; CDR3aa: CASSYWASGIINEQYF; CDR3nt: TGTGCCAGCAGTTACTGGGCAAGCGGGATCATTAATGAGCAGTACTTC
d_gene: TRBD1; j_gene: TRBJ2-7; len: 14; v_gene: TRBV9; abundance: -; CDR3aa: CASSVGQGTYEQYF; CDR3nt: TGTGCCAGCAGCGTCGGACAGGGGACCTACGAGCAGTACTTC
d_gene: -; j_gene: TRBJ2-5; len: 18; v_gene: TRBV21-1; abundance: -; CDR3aa: CASSTPGGSGRSWETQYF; CDR3nt: TGTGCCAGCAGCACCCCCGGGGGGAGCGGGAGGTCATGGGAGACCCAGTACTTC
d_gene: -; j_gene: TRBJ1-5; len: 11; v_gene: TRBV7-9; abundance: -; CDR3aa: CASSLDQTQHF; CDR3nt: TGTGCCAGCAGCTTAGATCAGACCCAGCATTTT
d_gene: -; j_gene: TRBJ1-1; len: 14; v_gene: TRBV4-3; abundance: -; CDR3aa: CASSQRERRTEAFF; CDR3nt: TGCGCCAGCAGCCAAAGGGAGCGCCGGACTGAAGCTTTCTTT
d_gene: -; j_gene: TRBJ2-2; len: 14; v_gene: TRBV28; abundance: -; CDR3aa: CASSLFWGSGELFF; CDR3nt: TGTGCCAGCAGTTTGTTTTGGGGCAGCGGGGAGCTGTTTTTT
d_gene: -; j_gene: TRBJ2-7; len: 15; v_gene: TRBV9; abundance: -; CDR3aa: CASSAHAGKSYEQYF; CDR3nt: TGTGCCAGCAGTGCACACGCAGGGAAGTCCTACGAGCAGTACTTC
d_gene: -; j_gene: TRBJ2-3; len: 16; v_gene: TRBV19; abundance: -; CDR3aa: CASSIRFGVTTDTQYF; CDR3nt: TGTGCCAGTAGTATAAGGTTCGGGGTTACCACAGATACGCAGTATTTT
d_gene: -; j_gene: TRBJ2-1; len: 17; v_gene: TRBV6-4; abundance: -; CDR3aa: CASSQRALGPSYNEQFF; CDR3nt: TGTGCCAGCAGCCAGAGGGCCCTCGGCCCCTCCTACAATGAGCAGTTCTTC
d_gene: -; j_gene: TRBJ2-2; len: 16; v_gene: TRBV9; abundance: -; CDR3aa: CASSDDRIGITGELFF; CDR3nt: TGTGCCAGCAGCGATGACAGGATCGGGATCACCGGGGAGCTGTTTTTT
d_gene: -; j_gene: TRBJ2-5; len: 14; v_gene: TRBV27; abundance: -; CDR3aa: CASSPGSWVETQYF; CDR3nt: TGTGCCAGCAGTCCCGGGTCATGGGTAGAGACCCAGTACTTC
d_gene: TRBD1; j_gene: TRBJ1-6; len: 14; v_gene: TRBV2; abundance: -; CDR3aa: CASRRGQGYSPLHF; CDR3nt: TGTGCCAGCAGGAGGGGACAGGGTTATTCACCCCTCCACTTT
d_gene: TRBD2; j_gene: TRBJ2-1; len: 16; v_gene: TRBV19; abundance: -; CDR3aa: CASSRERLAGFNEQFF; CDR3nt: TGTGCCAGTAGCCGTGAAAGACTAGCGGGTTTCAATGAGCAGTTCTTC
d_gene: -; j_gene: TRBJ1-3; len: 13; v_gene: TRBV5-4; abundance: -; CDR3aa: CASSSGLPGTIYF; CDR3nt: TGTGCCAGCAGCTCGGGACTCCCGGGCACCATATATTTT